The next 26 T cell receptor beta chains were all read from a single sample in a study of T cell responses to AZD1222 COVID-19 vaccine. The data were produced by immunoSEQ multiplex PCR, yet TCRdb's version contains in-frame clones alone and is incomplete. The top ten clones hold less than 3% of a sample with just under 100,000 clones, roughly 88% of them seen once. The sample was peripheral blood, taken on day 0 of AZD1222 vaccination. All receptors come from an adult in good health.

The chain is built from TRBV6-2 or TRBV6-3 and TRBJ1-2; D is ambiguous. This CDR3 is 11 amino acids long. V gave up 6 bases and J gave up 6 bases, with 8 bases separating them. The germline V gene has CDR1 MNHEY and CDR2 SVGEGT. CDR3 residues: CASSSSHGYTF. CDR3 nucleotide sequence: TGTGCCAGCAGCTCATCCCATGGCTACACCTTC.

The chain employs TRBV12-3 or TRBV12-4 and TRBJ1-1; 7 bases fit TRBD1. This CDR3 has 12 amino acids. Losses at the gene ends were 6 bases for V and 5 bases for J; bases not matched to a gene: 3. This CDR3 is CASRGQSTEAFF. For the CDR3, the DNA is TGTGCCAGCAGGGGACAGTCGACTGAAGCTTTCTTT.

The CDR3 DNA reads TGTGCCAGCAGCCTCCTGGGCAGGGGAAACACCGGGGAGCTGTTTTTT. Encoded protein: CASSLLGRGNTGELFF. The chain links TRBV5-4 to TRBJ2-2; weak D call: TRBD1 (6 bases). The CDR3 loop spans 16 amino acids. Germline V lookup: CDR1 SGHNT, CDR2 YYREEE (reference sequence). With 4 bases removed from V and 2 bases from J, the gap between germline ends came to 15 bases.

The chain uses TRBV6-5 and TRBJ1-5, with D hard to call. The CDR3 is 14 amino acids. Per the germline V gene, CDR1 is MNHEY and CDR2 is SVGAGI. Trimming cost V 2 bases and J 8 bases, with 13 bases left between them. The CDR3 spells CASSYDQGREPQHF. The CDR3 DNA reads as TGTGCCAGCAGTTACGACCAAGGGAGGGAGCCCCAGCATTTT.

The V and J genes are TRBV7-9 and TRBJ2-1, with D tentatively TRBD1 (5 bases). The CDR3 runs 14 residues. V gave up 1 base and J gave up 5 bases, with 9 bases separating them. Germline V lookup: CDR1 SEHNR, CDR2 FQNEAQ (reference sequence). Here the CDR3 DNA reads TGTGCCAGCAGCTTAGTACAGGAAAACAATGAGCAGTTCTTC. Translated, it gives CASSLVQENNEQFF.

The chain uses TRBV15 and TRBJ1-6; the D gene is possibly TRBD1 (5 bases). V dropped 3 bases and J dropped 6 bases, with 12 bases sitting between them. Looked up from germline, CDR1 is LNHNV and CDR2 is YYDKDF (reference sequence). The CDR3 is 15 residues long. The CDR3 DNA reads TGTGCCACCAGCAGGGCCTGGGACGGTAATTCACCCCTCCACTTT. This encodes CATSRAWDGNSPLHF.

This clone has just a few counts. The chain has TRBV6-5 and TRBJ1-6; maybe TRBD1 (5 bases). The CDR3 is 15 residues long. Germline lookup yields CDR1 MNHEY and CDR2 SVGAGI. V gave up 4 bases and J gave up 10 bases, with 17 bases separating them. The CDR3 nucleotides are TGTGCCAGCAGTTCTGGACGGACCGGGGGGTCACCCCTCCACTTT. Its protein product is CASSSGRTGGSPLHF.

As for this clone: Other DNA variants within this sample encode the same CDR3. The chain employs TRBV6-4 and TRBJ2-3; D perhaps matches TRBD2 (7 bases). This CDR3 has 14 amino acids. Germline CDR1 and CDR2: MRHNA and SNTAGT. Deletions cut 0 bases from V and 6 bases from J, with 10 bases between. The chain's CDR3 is CASSDSGGPDTQYF. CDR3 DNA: TGTGCCAGCAGTGACTCGGGGGGGCCCGATACGCAGTATTTT.

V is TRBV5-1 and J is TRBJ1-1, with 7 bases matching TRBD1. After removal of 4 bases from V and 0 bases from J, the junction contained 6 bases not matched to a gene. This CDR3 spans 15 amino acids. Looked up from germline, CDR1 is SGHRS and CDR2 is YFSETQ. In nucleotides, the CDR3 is TGCGCCAGCAGCCCCGCGACAGGGATGAACACTGAAGCTTTCTTT. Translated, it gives CASSPATGMNTEAFF. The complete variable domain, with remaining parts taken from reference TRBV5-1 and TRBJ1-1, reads KAGVTQTPRYLIKTRGQQVTLSCSPISGHRSVSWYQQTPGQGLQFLFEYFSETQRNKGNFPGRFSGRQFSNSRSEMNVSTLELGDSALYLCASSPATGMNTEAFFGQGTRLTVV.

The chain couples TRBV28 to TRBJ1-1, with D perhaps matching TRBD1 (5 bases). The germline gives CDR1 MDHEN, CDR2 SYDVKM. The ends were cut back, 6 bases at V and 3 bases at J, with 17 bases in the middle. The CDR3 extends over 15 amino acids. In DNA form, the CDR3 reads TGTGCCAGCAGACCTACAAAGGGGTGGGACACTGAAGCTTTCTTT. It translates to CASRPTKGWDTEAFF.

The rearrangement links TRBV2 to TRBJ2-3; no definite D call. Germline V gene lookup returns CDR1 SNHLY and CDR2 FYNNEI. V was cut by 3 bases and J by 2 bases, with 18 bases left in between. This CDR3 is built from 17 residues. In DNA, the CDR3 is TGTGCCAGCAGTGACCCCGCAGGTTATACCAACACAGATACGCAGTATTTT. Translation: CASSDPAGYTNTDTQYF. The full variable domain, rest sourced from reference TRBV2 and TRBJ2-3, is EPEVTQTPSHQVTQMGQEVILRCVPISNHLYFYWYRQILGQKVEFLVSFYNNEISEKSEIFDDQFSVERPDGSNFTLKIRSTKLEDSAMYFCASSDPAGYTNTDTQYFGPGTRLTVL.

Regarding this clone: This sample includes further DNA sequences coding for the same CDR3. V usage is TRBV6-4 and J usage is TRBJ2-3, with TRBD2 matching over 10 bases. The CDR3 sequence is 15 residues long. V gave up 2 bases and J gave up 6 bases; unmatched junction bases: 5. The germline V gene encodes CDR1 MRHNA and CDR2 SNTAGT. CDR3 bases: TGTGCCAGCAGTGACACAGCGGGGGGGACCGATACGCAGTATTTT. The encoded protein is CASSDTAGGTDTQYF.

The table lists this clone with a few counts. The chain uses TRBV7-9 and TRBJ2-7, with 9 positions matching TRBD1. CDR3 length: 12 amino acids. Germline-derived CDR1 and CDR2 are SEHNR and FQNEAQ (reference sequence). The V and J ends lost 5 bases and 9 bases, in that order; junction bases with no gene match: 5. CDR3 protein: CASSTEQGAQYF. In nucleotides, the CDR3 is TGTGCCAGCAGCACCGAACAGGGGGCGCAGTACTTC.

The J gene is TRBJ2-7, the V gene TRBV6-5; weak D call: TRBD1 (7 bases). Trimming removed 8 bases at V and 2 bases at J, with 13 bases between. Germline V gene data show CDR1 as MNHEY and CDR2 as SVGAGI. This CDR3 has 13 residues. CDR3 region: CASSGGHPYEQYF. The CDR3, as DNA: TGTGCCAGCTCAGGGGGGCACCCCTACGAGCAGTACTTC.

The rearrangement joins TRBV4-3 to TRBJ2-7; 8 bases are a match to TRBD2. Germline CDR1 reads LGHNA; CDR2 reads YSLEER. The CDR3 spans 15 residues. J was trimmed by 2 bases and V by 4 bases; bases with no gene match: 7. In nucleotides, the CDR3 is TGCGCCAGCAGCCCCGCTACTAGCGGACCCTACGAGCAGTACTTC. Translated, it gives CASSPATSGPYEQYF.

The CDR3 sequence is CASSVITAPEAFF. CDR3 nucleotide sequence: TGTGCCAGCAGCGTTATTACCGCTCCTGAAGCTTTCTTT. The chain employs TRBV9 and TRBJ1-1; no reliable D call. The CDR3 totals 13 residues. V gave up 2 bases and J gave up 6 bases, with 11 bases separating them. The germline gives CDR1 SGDLS, CDR2 YYNGEE. The whole variable domain, filled in from reference TRBV9 and TRBJ1-1, reads DSGVTQTPKHLITATGQRVTLRCSPRSGDLSVYWYQQSLDQGLQFLIQYYNGEERAKGNILERFSAQQFPDLHSELNLSSLELGDSALYFCASSVITAPEAFFGQGTRLTVV.

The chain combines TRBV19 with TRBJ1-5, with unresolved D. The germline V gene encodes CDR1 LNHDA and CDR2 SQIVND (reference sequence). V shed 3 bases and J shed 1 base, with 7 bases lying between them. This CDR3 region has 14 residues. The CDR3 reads CASSILLSNQPQHF. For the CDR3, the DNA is TGTGCCAGTAGTATTCTCCTAAGCAATCAGCCCCAGCATTTT.

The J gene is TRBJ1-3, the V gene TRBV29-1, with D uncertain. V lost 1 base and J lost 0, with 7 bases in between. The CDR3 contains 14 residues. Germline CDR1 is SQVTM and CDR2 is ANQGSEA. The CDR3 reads CSVEGCGSGNTIYF. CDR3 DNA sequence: TGCAGCGTTGAAGGCTGTGGCTCTGGAAACACCATATATTTT.

CDR3 region: CASSLDGYGYTF. CDR3 bases: TGCGCCAGCAGCTTGGACGGGTATGGCTACACCTTC. This chain connects TRBV5-1 to TRBJ1-2; D gene ambiguous. The CDR3 covers 12 residues. V was shortened by 0 bases and J by 5 bases, with 5 bases between the two germline ends. Per the germline V gene, CDR1 is SGHRS and CDR2 is YFSETQ.

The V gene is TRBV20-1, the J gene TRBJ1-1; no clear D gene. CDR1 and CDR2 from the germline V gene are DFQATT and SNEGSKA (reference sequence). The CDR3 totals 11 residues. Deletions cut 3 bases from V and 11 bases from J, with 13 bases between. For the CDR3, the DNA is TGCAGTGCTAGGGAAGGGATTCGGGCTTTCTTT. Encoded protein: CSAREGIRAFF.

CDR3 protein: CSVVGGGTKDTQYF. Written as DNA, the CDR3 is TGCAGCGTTGTCGGCGGGGGGACGAAAGATACGCAGTATTTT. The chain carries TRBV29-1 and TRBJ2-3, with TRBD2 matching over 8 bases. The V segment lost 4 bases and the J segment 5 bases; nucleotides outside the gene matches: 8. Germline values: CDR1 SQVTM, CDR2 ANQGSEA. The CDR3 contains 14 residues.

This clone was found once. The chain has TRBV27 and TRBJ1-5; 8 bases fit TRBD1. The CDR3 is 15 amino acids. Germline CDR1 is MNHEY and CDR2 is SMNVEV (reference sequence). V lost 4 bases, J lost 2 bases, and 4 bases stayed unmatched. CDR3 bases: TGTGCCAGCAGTTCGGACAGGGTGGGCAATCAGCCCCAGCATTTT. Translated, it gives CASSSDRVGNQPQHF.

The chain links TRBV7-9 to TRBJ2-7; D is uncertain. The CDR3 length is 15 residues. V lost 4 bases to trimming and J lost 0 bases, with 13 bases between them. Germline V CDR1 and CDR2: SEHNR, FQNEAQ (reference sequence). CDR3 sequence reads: CASSSPELSSYEQYF. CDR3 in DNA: TGTGCCAGCAGCTCACCGGAGTTGAGCTCCTACGAGCAGTACTTC.

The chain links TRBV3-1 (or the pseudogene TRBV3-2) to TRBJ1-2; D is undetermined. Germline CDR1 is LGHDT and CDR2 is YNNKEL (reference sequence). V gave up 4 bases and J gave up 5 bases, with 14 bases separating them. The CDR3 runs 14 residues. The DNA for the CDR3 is TGTGCCAGCAGCCCGGGCCCAGTAGGATATGGCTACACCTTC. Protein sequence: CASSPGPVGYGYTF.

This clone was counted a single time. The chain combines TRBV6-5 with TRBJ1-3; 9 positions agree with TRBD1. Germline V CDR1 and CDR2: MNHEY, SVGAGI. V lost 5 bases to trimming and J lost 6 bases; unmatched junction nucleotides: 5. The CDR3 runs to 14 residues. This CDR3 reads CASSTDRGKNTIYF. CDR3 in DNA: TGTGCCAGCAGTACGGACAGGGGAAAAAACACCATATATTTT.

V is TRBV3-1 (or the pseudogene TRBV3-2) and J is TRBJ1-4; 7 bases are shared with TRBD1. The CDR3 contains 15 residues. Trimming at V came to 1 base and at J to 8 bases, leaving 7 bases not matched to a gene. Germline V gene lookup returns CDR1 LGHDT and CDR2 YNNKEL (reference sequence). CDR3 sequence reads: CASSQGDRAREKLFF. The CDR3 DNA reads TGTGCCAGCAGCCAAGGAGACAGGGCCAGAGAAAAACTGTTTTTT.